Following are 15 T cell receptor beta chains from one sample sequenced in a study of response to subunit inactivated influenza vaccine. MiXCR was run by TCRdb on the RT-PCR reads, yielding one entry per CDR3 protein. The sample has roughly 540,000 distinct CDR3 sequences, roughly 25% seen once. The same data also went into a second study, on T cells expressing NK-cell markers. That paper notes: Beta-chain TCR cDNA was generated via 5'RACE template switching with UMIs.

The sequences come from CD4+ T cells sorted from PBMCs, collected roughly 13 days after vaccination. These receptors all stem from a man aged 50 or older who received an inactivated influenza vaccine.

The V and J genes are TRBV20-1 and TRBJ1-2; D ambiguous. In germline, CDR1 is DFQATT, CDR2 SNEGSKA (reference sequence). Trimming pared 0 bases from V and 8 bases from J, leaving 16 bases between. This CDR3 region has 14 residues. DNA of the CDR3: TGCAGTGCTAGAGATACCACGAGAGGGAGAGGCTACACCTTC. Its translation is CSARDTTRGRGYTF.

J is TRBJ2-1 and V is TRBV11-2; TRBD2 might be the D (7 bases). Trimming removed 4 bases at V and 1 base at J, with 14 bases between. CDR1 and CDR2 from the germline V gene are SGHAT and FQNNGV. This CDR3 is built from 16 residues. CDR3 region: CASSSIRGGSYNEQFF. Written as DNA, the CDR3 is TGTGCCAGCAGCTCTATAAGGGGGGGATCCTACAATGAGCAGTTCTTC.

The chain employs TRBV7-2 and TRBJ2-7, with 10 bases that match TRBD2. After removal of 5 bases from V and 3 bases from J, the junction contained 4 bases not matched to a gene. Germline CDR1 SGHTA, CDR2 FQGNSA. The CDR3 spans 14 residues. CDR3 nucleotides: TGTGCCAGCAGCCACCGGACTAGCGGCTACGAGCAGTACTTC. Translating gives CASSHRTSGYEQYF.

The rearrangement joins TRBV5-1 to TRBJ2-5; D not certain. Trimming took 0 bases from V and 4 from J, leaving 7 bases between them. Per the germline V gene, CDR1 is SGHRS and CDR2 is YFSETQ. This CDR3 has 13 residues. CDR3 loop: CASSLDNAETQYF. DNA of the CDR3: TGCGCCAGCAGCTTGGATAATGCAGAGACCCAGTACTTC.

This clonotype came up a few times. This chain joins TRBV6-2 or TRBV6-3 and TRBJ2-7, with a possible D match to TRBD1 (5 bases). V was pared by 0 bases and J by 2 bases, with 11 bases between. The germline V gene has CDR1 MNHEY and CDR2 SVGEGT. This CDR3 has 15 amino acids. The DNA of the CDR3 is TGTGCCAGCAGTTACTCGGGATCAGGGACCTACGAGCAGTACTTC. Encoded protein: CASSYSGSGTYEQYF.

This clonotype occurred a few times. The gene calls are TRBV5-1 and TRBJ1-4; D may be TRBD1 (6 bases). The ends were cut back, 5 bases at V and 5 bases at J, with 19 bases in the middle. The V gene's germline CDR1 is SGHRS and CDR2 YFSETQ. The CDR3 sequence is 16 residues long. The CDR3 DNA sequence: TGCGCCAGCAGTAGGGGACCACAGGGAGAGAATGAAAAACTGTTTTTT. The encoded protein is CASSRGPQGENEKLFF.

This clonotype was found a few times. The CDR3 region has the DNA TGTGCCAGCTCACCACCGGGACTAGCGGGGGCAACCCCCAATGAGCAGTTCTTC. As protein: CASSPPGLAGATPNEQFF. This chain links TRBV18 with TRBJ2-1, with TRBD2 identical over 14 bases. CDR1 KGHSH and CDR2 LQKENI come from the germline V gene. The junction had 7 bases not matched to a gene; V was cut back by 0 bases and J by 6 bases. This CDR3 spans 18 amino acids.

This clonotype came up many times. CDR3 nucleotide sequence: TGTGCCAGTAACAGGGGTGGGGAAACCGGGGAGCTGTTTTTT. Translated: CASNRGGETGELFF. The chain carries TRBV12-3 or TRBV12-4 and TRBJ2-2; 7 positions match TRBD1. The CDR3 consists of 14 residues. The trim removed 9 bases at V and 5 bases at J, leaving 9 bases unmatched.

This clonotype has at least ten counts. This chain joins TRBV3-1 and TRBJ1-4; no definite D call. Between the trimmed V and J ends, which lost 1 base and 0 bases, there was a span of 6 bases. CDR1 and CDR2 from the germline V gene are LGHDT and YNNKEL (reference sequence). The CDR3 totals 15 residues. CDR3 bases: TGTGCCAGCAGCCAAGGAGCGGCAACTAATGAAAAACTGTTTTTT. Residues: CASSQGAATNEKLFF.

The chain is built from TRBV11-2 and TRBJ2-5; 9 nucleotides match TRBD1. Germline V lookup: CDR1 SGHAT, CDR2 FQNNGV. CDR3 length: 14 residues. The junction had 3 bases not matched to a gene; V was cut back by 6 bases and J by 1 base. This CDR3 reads CASSNRGLQETQYF. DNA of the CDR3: TGTGCCAGCAGTAACAGGGGGCTCCAAGAGACCCAGTACTTC.

The CDR3 region has the DNA TGCAGTGCTAGAGAGACCGCCAAGACCACTAATTCACCCCTCCACTTT. Translated, it gives CSARETAKTTNSPLHF. This chain joins TRBV20-1 and TRBJ1-6; D not certain. This CDR3 has 16 residues. In germline, CDR1 is DFQATT, CDR2 SNEGSKA (reference sequence). V lost 0 bases and J lost 6, with 15 bases in between.

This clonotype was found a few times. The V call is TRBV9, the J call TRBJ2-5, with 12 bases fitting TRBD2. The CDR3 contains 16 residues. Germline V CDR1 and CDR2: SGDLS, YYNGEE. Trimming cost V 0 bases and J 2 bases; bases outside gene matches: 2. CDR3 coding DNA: TGTGCCAGCAGCGTAGGGACTAGCGGGACACAAGAGACCCAGTACTTC. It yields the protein CASSVGTSGTQETQYF.

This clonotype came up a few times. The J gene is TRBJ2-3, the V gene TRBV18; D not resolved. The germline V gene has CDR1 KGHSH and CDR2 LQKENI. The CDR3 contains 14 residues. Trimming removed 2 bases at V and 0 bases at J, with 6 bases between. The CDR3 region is CASSPRYSTDTQYF. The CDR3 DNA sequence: TGTGCCAGCTCACCAAGGTACAGCACAGATACGCAGTATTTT.

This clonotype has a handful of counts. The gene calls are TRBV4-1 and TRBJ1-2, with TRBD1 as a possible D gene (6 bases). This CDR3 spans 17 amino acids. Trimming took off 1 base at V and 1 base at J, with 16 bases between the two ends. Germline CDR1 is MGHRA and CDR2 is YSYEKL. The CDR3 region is CASSQGDLQGLNYGYTF. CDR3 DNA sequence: TGCGCCAGCAGCCAAGGCGATTTACAGGGACTTAACTATGGCTACACCTTC.

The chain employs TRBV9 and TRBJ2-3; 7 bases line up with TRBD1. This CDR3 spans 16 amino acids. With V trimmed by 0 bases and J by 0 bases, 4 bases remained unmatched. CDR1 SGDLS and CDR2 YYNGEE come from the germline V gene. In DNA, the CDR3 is TGTGCCAGCAGCGTAGCAGGGGGACCAAGCACAGATACGCAGTATTTT. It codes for CASSVAGGPSTDTQYF.